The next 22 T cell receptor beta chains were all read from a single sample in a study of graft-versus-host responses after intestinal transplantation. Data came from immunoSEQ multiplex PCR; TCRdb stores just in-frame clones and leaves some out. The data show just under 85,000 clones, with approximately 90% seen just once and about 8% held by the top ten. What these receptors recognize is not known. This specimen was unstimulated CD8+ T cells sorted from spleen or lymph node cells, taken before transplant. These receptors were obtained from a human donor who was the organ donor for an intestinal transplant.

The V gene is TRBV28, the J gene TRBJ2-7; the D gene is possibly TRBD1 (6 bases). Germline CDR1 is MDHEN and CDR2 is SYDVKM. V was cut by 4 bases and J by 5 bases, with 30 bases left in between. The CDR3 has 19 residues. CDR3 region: CASSYRTVWWGKPFNEQYF. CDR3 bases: TGTGCCAGCAGTTACCGGACAGTATGGTGGGGGAAGCCCTTCAACGAGCAGTACTTC.

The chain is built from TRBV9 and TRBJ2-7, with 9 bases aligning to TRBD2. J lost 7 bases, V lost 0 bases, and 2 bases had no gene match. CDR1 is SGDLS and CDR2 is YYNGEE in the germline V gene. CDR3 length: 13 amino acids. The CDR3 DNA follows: TGTGCCAGCAGCGTAGGCCTAGCGGGAGAGCAGTACTTC. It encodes CASSVGLAGEQYF.

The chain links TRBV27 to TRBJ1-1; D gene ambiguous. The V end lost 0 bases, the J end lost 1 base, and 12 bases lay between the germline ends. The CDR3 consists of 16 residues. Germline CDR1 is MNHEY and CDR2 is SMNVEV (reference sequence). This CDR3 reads CASSLSGWVWNTEAFF. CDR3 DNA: TGTGCCAGCAGTTTATCCGGGTGGGTGTGGAACACTGAAGCTTTCTTT.

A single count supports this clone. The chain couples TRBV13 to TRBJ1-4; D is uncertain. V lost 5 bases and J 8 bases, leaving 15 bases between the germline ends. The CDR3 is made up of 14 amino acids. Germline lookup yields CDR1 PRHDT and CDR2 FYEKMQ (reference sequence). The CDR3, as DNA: TGTGCCAGCAGCCTGGGCCCAACTCGGGAAAAACTGTTTTTT. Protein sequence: CASSLGPTREKLFF.

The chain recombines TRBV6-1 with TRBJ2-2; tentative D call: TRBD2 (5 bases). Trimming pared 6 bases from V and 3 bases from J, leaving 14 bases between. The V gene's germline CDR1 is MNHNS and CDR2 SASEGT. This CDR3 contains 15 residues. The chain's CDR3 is CASRAVTRDTGELFF. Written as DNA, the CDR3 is TGTGCCAGCAGGGCTGTTACTAGAGACACCGGGGAGCTGTTTTTT.

DNA of the CDR3: TGTGCCAGTAGTATAGCAGCCAACTATGGCTACACCTTC. The encoded protein is CASSIAANYGYTF. This chain joins TRBV19 and TRBJ1-2; D is unresolved. This CDR3 spans 13 amino acids. Germline V gene data show CDR1 as LNHDA and CDR2 as SQIVND (reference sequence). Trimming removed 1 base at V and 2 bases at J, with 5 bases between.

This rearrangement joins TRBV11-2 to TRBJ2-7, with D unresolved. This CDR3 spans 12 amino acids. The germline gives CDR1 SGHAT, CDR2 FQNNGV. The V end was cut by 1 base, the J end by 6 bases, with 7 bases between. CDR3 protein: CASSLALPEQYF. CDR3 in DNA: TGTGCCAGCAGCTTAGCCCTTCCCGAGCAGTACTTC.

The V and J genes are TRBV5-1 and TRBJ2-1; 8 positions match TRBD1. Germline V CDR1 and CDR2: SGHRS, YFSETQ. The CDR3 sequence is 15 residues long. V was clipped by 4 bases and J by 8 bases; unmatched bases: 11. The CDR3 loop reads CASSMGQDTIDEQFF. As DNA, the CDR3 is TGCGCCAGCAGCATGGGACAGGATACCATCGATGAGCAGTTCTTC.

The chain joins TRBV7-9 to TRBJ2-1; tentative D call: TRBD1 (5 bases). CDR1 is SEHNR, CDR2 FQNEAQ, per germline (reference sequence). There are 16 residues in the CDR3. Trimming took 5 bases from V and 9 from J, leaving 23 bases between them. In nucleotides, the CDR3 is TGTGCCAGCAGCACCCGCCCAGGGCTAGGATCCGGTGAGCAGTTCTTC. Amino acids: CASSTRPGLGSGEQFF.

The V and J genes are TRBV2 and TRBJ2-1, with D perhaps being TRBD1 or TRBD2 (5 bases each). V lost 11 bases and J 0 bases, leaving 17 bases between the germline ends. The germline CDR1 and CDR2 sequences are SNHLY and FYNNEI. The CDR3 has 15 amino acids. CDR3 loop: CAVGTGTASYNEQFF. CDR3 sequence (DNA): TGTGCCGTAGGGACCGGGACGGCCTCCTACAATGAGCAGTTCTTC.

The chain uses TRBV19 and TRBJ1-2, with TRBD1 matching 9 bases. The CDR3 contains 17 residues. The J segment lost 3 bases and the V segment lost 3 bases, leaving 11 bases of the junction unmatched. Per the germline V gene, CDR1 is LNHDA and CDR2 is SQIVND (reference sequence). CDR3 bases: TGTGCCAGTAGTATGTCACGGACAGGACAGGGGCACTATGGCTACACCTTC. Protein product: CASSMSRTGQGHYGYTF.

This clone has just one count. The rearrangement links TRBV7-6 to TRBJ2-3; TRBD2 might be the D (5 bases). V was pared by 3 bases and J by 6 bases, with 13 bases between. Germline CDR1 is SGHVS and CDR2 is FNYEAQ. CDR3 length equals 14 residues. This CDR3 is CASSFEGLGDTQYF. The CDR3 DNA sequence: TGTGCCAGCAGCTTCGAAGGACTCGGGGATACGCAGTATTTT.

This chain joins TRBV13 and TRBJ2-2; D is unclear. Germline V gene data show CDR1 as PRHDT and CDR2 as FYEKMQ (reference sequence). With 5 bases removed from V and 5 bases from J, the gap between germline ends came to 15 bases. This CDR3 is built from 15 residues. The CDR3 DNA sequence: TGTGCCAGCAGCCCAGAGAACAGAAAAACCGGGGAGCTGTTTTTT. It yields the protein CASSPENRKTGELFF.

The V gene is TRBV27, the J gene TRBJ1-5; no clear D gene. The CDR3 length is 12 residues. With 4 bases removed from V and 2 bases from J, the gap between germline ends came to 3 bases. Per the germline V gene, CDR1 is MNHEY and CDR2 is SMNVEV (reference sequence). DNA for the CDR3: TGTGCCAGCAGTTCACGCAATCAGCCCCAGCATTTT. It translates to CASSSRNQPQHF.

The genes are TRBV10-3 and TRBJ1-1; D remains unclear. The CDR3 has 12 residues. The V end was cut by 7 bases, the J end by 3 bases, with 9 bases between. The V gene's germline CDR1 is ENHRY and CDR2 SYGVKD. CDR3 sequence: CAIKSGDTEAFF. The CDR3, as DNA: TGTGCCATCAAAAGCGGGGACACTGAAGCTTTCTTT.

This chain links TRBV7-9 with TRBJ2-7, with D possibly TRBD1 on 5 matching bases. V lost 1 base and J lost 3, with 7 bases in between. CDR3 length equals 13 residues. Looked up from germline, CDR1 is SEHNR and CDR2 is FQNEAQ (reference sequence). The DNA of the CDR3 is TGTGCCAGCAGCTTAGGACAGTTCTACGAGCAGTACTTC. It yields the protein CASSLGQFYEQYF.

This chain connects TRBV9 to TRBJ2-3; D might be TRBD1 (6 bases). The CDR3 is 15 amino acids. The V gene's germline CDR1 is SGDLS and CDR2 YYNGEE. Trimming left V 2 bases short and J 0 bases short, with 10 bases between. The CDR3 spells CASSVWTASTDTQYF. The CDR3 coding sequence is TGTGCCAGCAGCGTTTGGACAGCTAGCACAGATACGCAGTATTTT.

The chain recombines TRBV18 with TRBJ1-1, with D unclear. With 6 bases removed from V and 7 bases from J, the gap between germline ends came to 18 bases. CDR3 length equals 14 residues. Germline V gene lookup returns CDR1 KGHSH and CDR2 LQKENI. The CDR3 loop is CASSPGAGRGEAFF. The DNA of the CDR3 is TGTGCCAGCTCCCCCGGAGCGGGTCGGGGTGAAGCTTTCTTT.

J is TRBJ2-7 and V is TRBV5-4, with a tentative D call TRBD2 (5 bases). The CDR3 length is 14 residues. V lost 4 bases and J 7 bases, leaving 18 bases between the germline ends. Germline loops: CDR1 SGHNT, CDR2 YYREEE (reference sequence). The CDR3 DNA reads TGTGCCAGCAGCGGGGTTGATAGCCCGGGAGAGCAGTACTTC. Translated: CASSGVDSPGEQYF.

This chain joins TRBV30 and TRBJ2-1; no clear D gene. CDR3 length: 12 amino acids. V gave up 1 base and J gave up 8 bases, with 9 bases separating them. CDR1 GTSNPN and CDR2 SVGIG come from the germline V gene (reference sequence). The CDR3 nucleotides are TGTGCCTGGAGTGGTTGGACGGATGAGCAGTTCTTC. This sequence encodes CAWSGWTDEQFF.

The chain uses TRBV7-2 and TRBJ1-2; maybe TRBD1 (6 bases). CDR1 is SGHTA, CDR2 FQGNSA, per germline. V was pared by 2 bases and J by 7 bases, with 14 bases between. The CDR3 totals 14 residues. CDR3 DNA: TGTGCCAGCAGCTTACTGCACAGGGCAAGTGGCTACACCTTC. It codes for CASSLLHRASGYTF.

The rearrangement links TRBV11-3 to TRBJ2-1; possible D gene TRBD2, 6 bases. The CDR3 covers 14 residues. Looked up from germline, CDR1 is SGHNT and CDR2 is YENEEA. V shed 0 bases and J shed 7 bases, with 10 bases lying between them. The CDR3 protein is CASSLETSSNEQFF. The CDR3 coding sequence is TGTGCCAGCAGCTTAGAAACTAGCTCGAATGAGCAGTTCTTC. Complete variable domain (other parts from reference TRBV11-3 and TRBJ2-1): EAGVVQSPRYKIIEKKQPVAFWCNPISGHNTLYWYLQNLGQGPELLIRYENEEAVDDSQLPKDRFSAERLKGVDSTLKIQPAELGDSAVYLCASSLETSSNEQFFGPGTRLTVL.